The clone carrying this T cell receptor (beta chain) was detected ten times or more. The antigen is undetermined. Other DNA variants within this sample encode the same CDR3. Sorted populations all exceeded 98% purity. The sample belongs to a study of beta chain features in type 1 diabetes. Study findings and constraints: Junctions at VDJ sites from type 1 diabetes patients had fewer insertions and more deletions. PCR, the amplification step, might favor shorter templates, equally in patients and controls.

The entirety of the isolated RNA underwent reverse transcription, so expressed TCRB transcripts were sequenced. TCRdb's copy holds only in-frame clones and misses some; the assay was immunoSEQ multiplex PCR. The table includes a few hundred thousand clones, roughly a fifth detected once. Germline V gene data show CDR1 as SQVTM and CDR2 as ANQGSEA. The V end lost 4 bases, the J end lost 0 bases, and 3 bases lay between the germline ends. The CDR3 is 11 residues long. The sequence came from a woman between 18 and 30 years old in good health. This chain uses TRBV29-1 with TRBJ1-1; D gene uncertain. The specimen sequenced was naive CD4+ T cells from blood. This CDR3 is CSVVMNTEAFF. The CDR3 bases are TGCAGCGTTGTCATGAACACTGAAGCTTTCTTT.